The TCR beta chain described here comes from a study of cytomegalovirus exposure and HLA in healthy donors. Sequencing used immunoSEQ multiplex PCR; TCRdb keeps in-frame clones, though not all of them. The table includes some 150,000 clones, 85% to 90% detected once. Study-wide results and limits: TCR beta chains numbering 164 were designated cytomegalovirus-associated.

About this clone: Antigen: not known.

Sequenced: PBMCs. The receptor's source is a woman aged 18-29 years in good health and CMV-seropositive.

CDR3 sequence (DNA): TGCGCCAGCAGTGTACAAGTGGTGGACGAGCAGTACTTC. This encodes CASSVQVVDEQYF. The V gene is TRBV10-1, the J gene TRBJ2-7; D call uncertain. The germline gives CDR1 WNHNN, CDR2 SYGVQD (reference sequence). The V gene lost 4 bases and the J gene lost 5 bases, with 12 bases spanning the gap. The CDR3 length is 13 residues.